This entry lists 11 T cell receptor beta chains sequenced from one sample in a study of OX40 agonist ivuxolimab in advanced cancers. The protocol was immunoSEQ multiplex PCR, while the TCRdb copy is restricted to in-frame clones and leaves out a portion. Seen here are 77,000 or so clones, over 80% observed once, and the top ten hold more than 0.5%. This specimen consisted of CD4+ or CD8+ T cells sorted from blood, obtained in a trial of the OX40 agonist ivuxolimab. These receptors were taken from an adult with an advanced solid tumor such as melanoma, head and neck, liver or kidney cancer.

V usage is TRBV27 and J usage is TRBJ2-1, with D perhaps matching TRBD1 or TRBD2 (6 bases each). The CDR3 is 15 residues long. Germline assignment: CDR1 MNHEY and CDR2 SMNVEV (reference sequence). Trimming removed 2 bases at V and 7 bases at J, with 15 bases between. The CDR3 region is CASSLKGGGVNEQFF. In nucleotides, the CDR3 is TGTGCCAGCAGTTTAAAGGGGGGTGGCGTGAATGAGCAGTTCTTC.

The chain uses TRBV6-5 and TRBJ1-2; D uncertain. Germline lookup yields CDR1 MNHEY and CDR2 SVGAGI. CDR3 length: 14 amino acids. V was clipped by 6 bases and J by 5 bases, with 16 bases between them. DNA for the CDR3: TGTGCCAGCAGCCGGGATCTTGGAAATTATGGCTACACCTTC. Its protein product is CASSRDLGNYGYTF.

The rearrangement links TRBV7-3 to TRBJ2-3; perhaps TRBD1 as D (5 bases). Between the trimmed V and J ends, which lost 0 bases and 4 bases, there was a span of 14 bases. The CDR3 has 16 residues. The germline V gene encodes CDR1 SGHTA and CDR2 FQGTGA. CDR3 DNA: TGTGCCAGCAGCTTAACTCCATCGTCAGGGTCAGATACGCAGTATTTT. Translated, it gives CASSLTPSSGSDTQYF.

On this clone: A read error may account for a junction end that differs from germline. This chain uses TRBV15 with TRBJ1-4, with TRBD1 as a possible D gene (6 bases). The V gene's germline CDR1 is LNHNV and CDR2 YYDKDF (reference sequence). CDR3 length: 15 residues. The CDR3 sequence: CATSRDGGPGEKLFF. CDR3 in DNA: TGTGCCACCAGCCGAGATGGGGGGCCTGGTGAAAAACTGTTTTTT.

The chain is built from TRBV5-1 and TRBJ1-3; D perhaps matches TRBD1 (5 bases). With 0 bases removed from V and 3 bases from J, the gap between germline ends came to 10 bases. CDR1 and CDR2 (germline): SGHRS, YFSETQ. The CDR3 consists of 15 residues. Here the CDR3 reads CASSLEGTDGNTIYF. The CDR3 bases are TGCGCCAGCAGCTTGGAGGGGACGGATGGAAACACCATATATTTT.

This clone is a singleton in its sample. The chain has TRBV28 and TRBJ1-2; D is perhaps TRBD1 (5 bases). Germline CDR1 MDHEN, CDR2 SYDVKM. Trimming shortened V by 5 bases and J by 7 bases, and 8 bases separated the two germline ends. This CDR3 has 11 residues. The CDR3 nucleotides are TGTGCCAGCAGTCCAACAGGTGGCTACACCTTC. This gives the protein CASSPTGGYTF.

The CDR3 loop reads CASSDNNYGYTF. CDR3 nucleotides: TGTGCCAGCAGTGATAACAACTATGGCTACACCTTC. The chain links TRBV25-1 to TRBJ1-2; no firm D call. V was pared by 3 bases and J by 2 bases, with 4 bases between. CDR1 is MGHDK, CDR2 SYGVNS, per germline. The CDR3 is 12 residues long.

The genes are TRBV5-1 and TRBJ2-2; 8 positions agree with TRBD1. After removal of 0 bases from V and 4 bases from J, the junction contained 2 bases not matched to a gene. There are 15 residues in the CDR3. Germline-derived CDR1 and CDR2 are SGHRS and YFSETQ. CDR3 in amino acids: CASSLGDRPTGELFF. DNA of the CDR3: TGCGCCAGCAGCTTGGGGGACAGGCCCACCGGGGAGCTGTTTTTT.

The chain couples TRBV6-5 to TRBJ2-2; D gene unclear. This CDR3 comprises 12 residues. V lost 2 bases, J lost 6 bases, and 4 bases lay in between. The germline V gene encodes CDR1 MNHEY and CDR2 SVGAGI. The CDR3 reads CASSYLPGELFF. CDR3 nucleotide sequence: TGTGCCAGCAGTTACCTCCCCGGGGAGCTGTTTTTT.

This sequence joins TRBV2 and TRBJ2-1, with TRBD2 matching over 8 bases. The germline gives CDR1 SNHLY, CDR2 FYNNEI. The V gene end was trimmed by 6 bases and the J gene end by 7 bases; junction bases not matched to a gene: 8. The CDR3 runs to 14 residues. As DNA, the CDR3 is TGTGCCAGCAGCCCCGGGACTAGAAGGAATGAGCAGTTCTTC. Residues: CASSPGTRRNEQFF.

As DNA, the CDR3 is TGTGCCAGCAGCTTAGGGATAAGGGGAGAGAACACTGAAGCTTTCTTT. Amino acids: CASSLGIRGENTEAFF. The chain joins TRBV7-6 to TRBJ1-1; possible D gene TRBD1, 5 bases. The germline CDR1 and CDR2 sequences are SGHVS and FNYEAQ. V was clipped by 1 base and J by 1 base, with 13 bases between them. The CDR3 has 16 residues.